These 23 T cell receptor beta chains share one sample of origin, sequenced in a study of human T cells and chemical hapten exposure (dated by TCRdb to about 2021). The time point label corresponds to: healthy volunteer bleed at 6 weeks. Unfractionated whole blood was collected in Tempus Blood RNA tubes, and total RNA was extracted from that blood. Receptor libraries were prepared by RACE. The listed sequencing device is NextSeq 500. The public reads were quality trimmed at Q25 with fastp and then assembled into clones with MiXCR by TCRdb, keeping productive beta chains. Here each entry gathers all rows of one CDR3 protein and keeps the most common genes and DNA. The sample records fewer than 85,000 distinct CDR3 sequences, around 9.3% of which are singletons. The top ten clones comprise 1.5% to 2% of the sample. The specimen sequenced was whole blood. The receptors here all came from a female donor in good health. Some clones in this sample may be carry-over from other donors' samples.

Only a few counts were recorded for this clonotype. The chain combines TRBV27 with TRBJ2-7; the D gene is possibly TRBD1 (7 bases). Germline CDR1 reads MNHEY; CDR2 reads SMNVEV (reference sequence). With 5 bases removed from V and 0 bases from J, the gap between germline ends came to 14 bases. The CDR3 runs 15 residues. CDR3 residues: CASSPRRGHSYEQYF. CDR3 sequence (DNA): TGTGCCAGCAGTCCACGGAGGGGGCACTCCTACGAGCAGTACTTC.

This clonotype turned up a few times. J is TRBJ1-1 and V is TRBV27; a possible D gene is TRBD1 (6 bases). The CDR3 length is 14 residues. CDR1 is MNHEY, CDR2 SMNVEV, per germline (reference sequence). Trimming left V 6 bases short and J 6 bases short, with 17 bases between. The CDR3 loop is CASSYRDNPSEAFF. The DNA of the CDR3 is TGTGCCAGCAGCTACCGGGACAACCCCTCTGAAGCTTTCTTT.

The chain combines TRBV3-1 with TRBJ1-6; D might be TRBD1 (6 bases). Germline CDR1 and CDR2: LGHDT and YNNKEL (reference sequence). V lost 1 base and J lost 5, with 21 bases in between. CDR3 length equals 19 residues. In nucleotides, the CDR3 is TGTGCCAGCAGCCAAGGAGCCACAGGGTTCGGATATAATAATTCACCCCTCCACTTT. It yields the protein CASSQGATGFGYNNSPLHF.

V usage is TRBV20-1 and J usage is TRBJ2-1, with D unclear. The germline gives CDR1 DFQATT, CDR2 SNEGSKA (reference sequence). This CDR3 is built from 14 residues. V was clipped by 5 bases and J by 3 bases, with 14 bases between them. CDR3 region: CSASGPYSYNEQFF. The CDR3 coding sequence is TGCAGTGCTTCCGGGCCATACAGCTACAATGAGCAGTTCTTC.

This clonotype was seen many times. The rearrangement joins TRBV7-2 to TRBJ1-5; the D is unclear. CDR3 length: 17 amino acids. V was clipped by 1 base and J by 1 base, with 14 bases between them. Germline lookup yields CDR1 SGHTA and CDR2 FQGNSA. The CDR3 reads CASSLVGGIGSNQPQHF. The CDR3, as DNA: TGTGCCAGCAGCTTAGTGGGCGGGATCGGAAGCAATCAGCCCCAGCATTTT.

The sample holds a few counts of this clonotype. V usage is TRBV20-1 and J usage is TRBJ1-4, with 10 bases identical to TRBD1. This CDR3 has 14 amino acids. V shed 6 bases and J 5 bases; nucleotides not matched to a gene: 6. In germline, CDR1 is DFQATT, CDR2 SNEGSKA (reference sequence). The CDR3 loop reads CSATGTGANEKLFF. Written as DNA, the CDR3 is TGCAGTGCCACCGGGACAGGGGCGAATGAAAAACTGTTTTTT.

In its sample, this clonotype was seen many times. The genes are TRBV25-1 and TRBJ1-3; 8 nucleotides align to TRBD1. This CDR3 has 17 amino acids. J was trimmed by 2 bases and V by 1 base; bases with no gene match: 7. Germline V lookup: CDR1 MGHDK, CDR2 SYGVNS. Here the CDR3 DNA reads TGTGCCAGCAGTGAATCGGAGCAGGGGGCGACTGGAAACACCATATATTTT. Residues: CASSESEQGATGNTIYF.

This clonotype showed up just a few times. The genes are TRBV5-6 and TRBJ1-5; D not certain. CDR3 length equals 14 residues. V was trimmed by 1 base and J by 3 bases, leaving 8 bases between them. Germline V gene data show CDR1 as SGHDT and CDR2 as YYEEEE. The DNA of the CDR3 is TGTGCCAGCAGCTTGTGGATGATCAATCAGCCCCAGCATTTT. It encodes CASSLWMINQPQHF.

This clonotype was observed a handful of times. The chain combines TRBV5-4 with TRBJ2-7, with 9 positions matching TRBD2. V lost 1 base and J lost 4; bases outside the gene matches: 6. Germline lookup yields CDR1 SGHNT and CDR2 YYREEE (reference sequence). The length of the CDR3 is 15 residues. CDR3 coding DNA: TGTGCCAGCAGCTTGCTGGCGGGGGGGCAATACGAGCAGTACTTC. It yields the protein CASSLLAGGQYEQYF.

V and J are TRBV19 and TRBJ2-7; 10 nucleotides agree with TRBD1. This CDR3 is built from 13 residues. Germline assignment: CDR1 LNHDA and CDR2 SQIVND (reference sequence). Trimming took 10 bases from V and 4 from J; bases not matched to a gene: 7. The CDR3 coding sequence is TGTGCCACCACGACGGGACAGGGGTACGAGCAGTACTTC. Protein: CATTTGQGYEQYF.

This clonotype occurred many times. This chain connects TRBV6-6 to TRBJ2-3, with 9 bases that match TRBD2. After removal of 6 bases from V and 8 bases from J, the junction contained 9 bases not matched to a gene. The germline gives CDR1 MNHNY, CDR2 SVGAGI (reference sequence). The length of the CDR3 is 14 residues. The CDR3 DNA follows: TGTGCCAGCAGGGATAGCGGGGGAATTGGTACGCAGTATTTT. Protein: CASRDSGGIGTQYF.

This clonotype has at least ten counts. The genes are TRBV29-1 and TRBJ2-7; D is ambiguous. CDR1 SQVTM and CDR2 ANQGSEA come from the germline V gene. The CDR3 spans 13 residues. Trimming took off 7 bases at V and 0 bases at J, with 13 bases between the two ends. The CDR3 DNA sequence: TGCAGCGCCCGGCGCAGCGACTCCTACGAGCAGTACTTC. Protein: CSARRSDSYEQYF.

The rearrangement uses TRBV5-1 and TRBJ1-1, with D possibly TRBD1 on 6 matching bases. Trimming pared 3 bases from V and 6 bases from J, leaving 12 bases between. Per germline, CDR1 SGHRS and CDR2 YFSETQ. The CDR3 is made up of 13 amino acids. This CDR3 reads CASSSRGGAEAFF. In DNA form, the CDR3 reads TGCGCCAGCAGCTCCAGGGGAGGGGCTGAAGCTTTCTTT.

The chain couples TRBV29-1 to TRBJ2-3; 12 bases map to TRBD2. V shed 7 bases, J shed 1 base, and the junction held 6 bases outside the gene matches. The length of the CDR3 is 15 residues. Per the germline V gene, CDR1 is SQVTM and CDR2 is ANQGSEA. The CDR3 sequence: CSGLTSGGGTDTQYF. CDR3 nucleotides: TGCAGCGGCCTGACTAGCGGGGGTGGCACAGATACGCAGTATTTT.

This clonotype was seen more than once but under ten times. The chain combines TRBV5-4 with TRBJ2-3; 7 nucleotides agree with TRBD1. The CDR3 extends over 16 amino acids. CDR1 and CDR2 (germline): SGHNT, YYREEE (reference sequence). V lost 0 bases to trimming and J lost 1 base; unmatched junction nucleotides: 5. CDR3 loop: CASSLAKGAGTDTQYF. CDR3 nucleotide sequence: TGTGCCAGCAGCTTGGCCAAGGGGGCTGGCACAGATACGCAGTATTTT. Based on the CDR3 plus reference TRBV5-4 and TRBJ2-3, the full variable domain is ETGVTQSPTHLIKTRGQQVTLRCSSQSGHNTVSWYQQALGQGPQFIFQYYREEENGRGNFPPRFSGLQFPNYSSELNVNALELDDSALYLCASSLAKGAGTDTQYFGPGTRLTVL.

This clonotype has just a few counts. The chain joins TRBV10-3 to TRBJ2-1; D may be TRBD2 (7 bases). The V and J ends lost 0 bases and 5 bases respectively, with 17 bases between them. Germline V lookup: CDR1 ENHRY, CDR2 SYGVKD. The CDR3 sequence is 17 residues long. The CDR3 region is CAISESVRGAKDNEQFF. CDR3 bases: TGTGCCATCAGTGAGTCCGTCCGGGGGGCCAAAGACAATGAGCAGTTCTTC.

V gene TRBV11-2 combines with J gene TRBJ2-7; D might be TRBD1 (5 bases). V was pared by 4 bases and J by 3 bases, with 16 bases between. Germline CDR1 is SGHAT and CDR2 is FQNNGV. The CDR3 consists of 15 residues. The CDR3 DNA follows: TGTGCCAGCAGCTCGGTCAGGACAAAAATCTACGAGCAGTACTTC. Protein: CASSSVRTKIYEQYF.

The sample holds a few counts of this clonotype. The CDR3 protein is CSATQLAGEAYEQYF. The DNA of the CDR3 is TGCAGTGCTACGCAACTAGCGGGGGAGGCCTACGAGCAGTACTTC. The J gene is TRBJ2-7, the V gene TRBV20-1; TRBD2 matches 11 bases. This CDR3 is built from 15 residues. J was trimmed by 2 bases and V by 4 bases; bases with no gene match: 7. Per the germline V gene, CDR1 is DFQATT and CDR2 is SNEGSKA (reference sequence).

This clonotype was counted only a few times. This chain uses TRBV28 with TRBJ2-6; D tentatively reads TRBD1 or TRBD2 (5 bases each). The V end was cut by 6 bases, the J end by 4 bases, with 13 bases between. Germline CDR1 and CDR2: MDHEN and SYDVKM. The CDR3 is 15 residues long. This CDR3 reads CASRSGGSGANVLTF. The CDR3 nucleotides are TGTGCCAGCAGGTCTGGGGGATCAGGGGCCAACGTCCTGACTTTC.

This clonotype was counted a few times. The chain uses TRBV4-2 and TRBJ2-6, with D unresolved. The CDR3 is 18 amino acids. CDR1 LGHNA and CDR2 YNFKEQ come from the germline V gene. V was clipped by 1 base and J by 0 bases, with 13 bases between them. DNA of the CDR3: TGTGCCAGCAGCCAAGTAGCCGGATCGAGCTCTGGGGCCAACGTCCTGACTTTC. Translating it yields CASSQVAGSSSGANVLTF.

The chain recombines TRBV4-3 with TRBJ1-1; D unclear. The CDR3 totals 14 residues. V lost 0 bases to trimming and J lost 1 base, with 6 bases between them. Germline V gives CDR1 LGHNA, CDR2 YSLEER. In DNA, the CDR3 is TGCGCCAGCAGCCAAGAACCAGCGAACACTGAAGCTTTCTTT. The encoded protein is CASSQEPANTEAFF.

This clonotype was observed at least ten times. The CDR3, as DNA: TGTGCCAGCAGCACCAGACAGGGAGGCGTCGGGTCGCAGTATTTT. Translation: CASSTRQGGVGSQYF. This chain joins TRBV7-9 and TRBJ2-3; D might be TRBD1 (7 bases). V was cut by 5 bases and J by 10 bases, with 22 bases left in between. The germline CDR1 and CDR2 sequences are SEHNR and FQNEAQ (reference sequence). This CDR3 has 15 residues.

This clonotype was detected many times. V usage is TRBV5-5 and J usage is TRBJ1-5; no definite D call. CDR1 and CDR2 from the germline V gene are SGHKS and YYEKEE (reference sequence). This CDR3 is built from 13 residues. V dropped 4 bases and J dropped 4 bases, with 9 bases sitting between them. CDR3 in amino acids: CASSIARNQPQHF. CDR3 nucleotide sequence: TGTGCCAGCAGCATAGCCAGGAATCAGCCCCAGCATTTT.